Given below is one TCR beta chain in context. The data were taken from a study of blood T cell repertoires in COVID-19. Study-level information: Sites in the United States, Italy and Spain provided acute and convalescent COVID-19 samples. PBMCs, B-cell-depleted T cells, or T cells were the source of the cDNA or gDNA that made up the material.

CDR1 is SEHNR and CDR2 is FQNEAQ in the germline V gene (reference sequence). This CDR3 region has 14 residues. The V segment lost 4 bases and the J segment 6 bases; nucleotides outside the gene matches: 4. Sequenced by immunoSEQ multiplex PCR; TCRdb stores in-frame clones only, minus some. The sample comprises about 56,000 clones, approximately 89% of which are singletons, and roughly 45% rests with the top ten. The receptor comes from an older woman with COVID-19, enrolled during active disease. The V and J genes are TRBV7-9 and TRBJ2-2; TRBD1 agrees at 8 bases. Material for sequencing was peripheral blood. The CDR3 loop is CASSSDRGPGELFF. CDR3 nucleotides: TGTGCCAGCAGCTCTGACAGGGGACCCGGGGAGCTGTTTTTT.